A single sample is the source of the 10 T cell receptor beta chains below, sequenced in a study of cytomegalovirus exposure and HLA in healthy donors. Vbeta (60) and Jbeta (13) primers were used in the PCR. The table came from immunoSEQ multiplex PCR; TCRdb's copy has only in-frame clones and leaves some out. This table has 90,000 to 130,000 clones, under 70% appearing once. The sequenced sample was PBMCs. These receptors came from a man younger than 45 in good health and CMV-seropositive.

V usage is TRBV30 and J usage is TRBJ2-3; D is possibly TRBD1 (5 bases). V was cut by 4 bases and J by 2 bases, with 25 bases left in between. There are 18 residues in the CDR3. Germline V lookup: CDR1 GTSNPN, CDR2 SVGIG (reference sequence). This CDR3 is CAWMPLMQPGPHTDTQYF. CDR3 bases: TGTGCCTGGATGCCCCTAATGCAGCCAGGGCCCCACACAGATACGCAGTATTTT.

The sample holds a few counts of this clone. The chain couples TRBV5-6 to TRBJ1-2; 7 positions match TRBD1. Trimming at V came to 4 bases and at J to 4 bases, leaving 10 bases not matched to a gene. Germline values: CDR1 SGHDT, CDR2 YYEEEE. The length of the CDR3 is 15 residues. The CDR3, as DNA: TGTGCCAGCAGCGTACAGACAGGGATCGGCTATGGCTACACCTTC. Its protein is CASSVQTGIGYGYTF.

This clone appeared a few times. The V and J genes are TRBV5-1 and TRBJ2-5; 8 bases fit TRBD2. The V gene end was trimmed by 4 bases and the J gene end by 4 bases; junction bases not matched to a gene: 9. Per germline, CDR1 SGHRS and CDR2 YFSETQ. This CDR3 is 15 amino acids long. The CDR3 DNA follows: TGCGCCAGCAGCACTGCGCGGGGGGTCAGAGAGACCCAGTACTTC. Translating gives CASSTARGVRETQYF.

This clone showed up just a few times. The chain employs TRBV29-1 and TRBJ1-2; D may be TRBD1 (5 bases). Germline V gene sequence: CDR1 SQVTM, CDR2 ANQGSEA. This CDR3 comprises 13 residues. CDR3 in amino acids: CSDEGGENYGYTF. Written as DNA, the CDR3 is TGCAGTGATGAGGGAGGGGAAAACTATGGCTACACCTTC.

This clone was detected only a few times. The chain combines TRBV29-1 with TRBJ1-2; 8 nucleotides match TRBD1. J was trimmed by 8 bases and V by 4 bases; bases with no gene match: 9. The CDR3 is made up of 13 amino acids. Looked up from germline, CDR1 is SQVTM and CDR2 is ANQGSEA. CDR3 sequence reads: CSVGYPQGGGYTF. The CDR3 DNA follows: TGCAGCGTTGGGTACCCACAGGGGGGGGGCTACACCTTC. The whole variable domain, filled in from reference TRBV29-1 and TRBJ1-2, reads SAVISQKPSRDICQRGTSLTIQCQVDSQVTMMFWYRQQPGQSLTLIATANQGSEATYESGFVIDKFPISRPNLTFSTLTVSNMSPEDSSIYLCSVGYPQGGGYTFGSGTRLTVV.

The rearrangement joins TRBV25-1 to TRBJ1-5, with D tentatively TRBD1 (5 bases). The CDR3 is 15 amino acids. Germline CDR1 and CDR2: MGHDK and SYGVNS. V lost 5 bases and J lost 3, with 14 bases in between. The CDR3 spells CASSFYGGDNQPQHF. The DNA of the CDR3 is TGTGCCAGCAGTTTCTATGGGGGGGACAATCAGCCCCAGCATTTT. The full variable domain, with the rest looked up from reference TRBV25-1 and TRBJ1-5, is EADIYQTPRYLVIGTGKKITLECSQTMGHDKMYWYQQDPGMELHLIHYSYGVNSTEKGDLSSESTVSRIRTEHFPLTLESARPSHTSQYLCASSFYGGDNQPQHFGDGTRLSIL.

The chain is built from TRBV5-3 and TRBJ1-3; 9 bases are shared with TRBD1. TRBV5-3 is labeled an ORF, and its function is uncertain. CDR3 length equals 15 residues. V was pared by 4 bases and J by 2 bases, with 4 bases of the junction left unmatched. The DNA for the CDR3 is TGTGCCAGAAGCACGCGACAGGGGGCTGGAAACACCATATATTTT. It encodes CARSTRQGAGNTIYF.

This clone was counted ten times or more. The chain uses TRBV7-2 and TRBJ2-6; 7 bases align to TRBD1. The CDR3 spans 19 residues. CDR1 is SGHTA, CDR2 FQGNSA, per germline. V trimming: 0 bases; J trimming: 0 bases; junction bases outside the gene matches: 8. The CDR3 here is CASSLALGTATSGANVLTF. CDR3 DNA sequence: TGTGCCAGCAGCTTAGCGCTCGGGACAGCGACCTCTGGGGCCAACGTCCTGACTTTC.

The rearrangement uses TRBV7-9 and TRBJ2-3, with D unresolved. The ends were cut back, 8 bases at V and 1 base at J, with 10 bases in the middle. The CDR3 contains 13 residues. Germline values: CDR1 SEHNR, CDR2 FQNEAQ (reference sequence). CDR3 loop: CASLISGTDTQYF. CDR3 DNA sequence: TGTGCCAGCCTCATCAGCGGCACAGATACGCAGTATTTT.

This clone appeared a few times. The chain links TRBV28 to TRBJ2-3; 10 bases align to TRBD2. Trimming at V came to 5 bases and at J to 6 bases, leaving 5 bases not matched to a gene. Germline assignment: CDR1 MDHEN and CDR2 SYDVKM. This CDR3 contains 14 residues. The CDR3 bases are TGTGCCAGCAGTAAACTAGCGGGGTCGGATACGCAGTATTTT. This translates into CASSKLAGSDTQYF.